The entry below gives a single T cell receptor (beta chain) sequence along with its context. This record belongs to a study of control samples from healthy donors and cancer patients. Using immunoSEQ multiplex PCR, the repertoire was profiled, and TCRdb retains in-frame clones only, with some absent. The sample consists of 190,000 or so clones, around 93% of them appearing once. The source of this sequence is a man younger than 35 in good health. Sequenced input: blood.

Here the CDR3 reads CASSLGPASRHNEQFF. CDR3 DNA sequence: TGCGCCAGCAGCTTGGGCCCAGCCTCCAGACACAATGAGCAGTTCTTC. V usage is TRBV5-1 and J usage is TRBJ2-1, with D hard to call. The germline CDR1 and CDR2 sequences are SGHRS and YFSETQ. The CDR3 extends over 16 amino acids. Trimming removed 0 bases at V and 5 bases at J, with 15 bases between.